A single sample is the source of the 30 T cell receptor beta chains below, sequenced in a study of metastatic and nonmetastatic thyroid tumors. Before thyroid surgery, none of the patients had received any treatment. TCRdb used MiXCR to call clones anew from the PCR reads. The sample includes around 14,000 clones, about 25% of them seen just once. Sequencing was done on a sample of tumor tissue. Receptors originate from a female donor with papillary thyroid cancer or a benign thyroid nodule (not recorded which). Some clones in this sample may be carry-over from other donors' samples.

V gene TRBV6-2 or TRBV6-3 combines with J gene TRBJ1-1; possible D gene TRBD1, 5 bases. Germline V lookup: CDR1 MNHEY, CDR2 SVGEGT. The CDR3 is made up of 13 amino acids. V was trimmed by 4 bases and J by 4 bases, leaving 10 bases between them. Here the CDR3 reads CASSSGHTTEAFF. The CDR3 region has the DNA TGTGCCAGCAGTTCGGGGCACACCACTGAAGCTTTCTTT.

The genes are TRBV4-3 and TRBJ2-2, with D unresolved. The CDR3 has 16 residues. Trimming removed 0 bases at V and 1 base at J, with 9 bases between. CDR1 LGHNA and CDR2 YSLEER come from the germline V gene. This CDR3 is CASSQDLRQNTGELFF. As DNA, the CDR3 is TGCGCCAGCAGCCAAGATCTGAGGCAGAACACCGGGGAGCTGTTTTTT.

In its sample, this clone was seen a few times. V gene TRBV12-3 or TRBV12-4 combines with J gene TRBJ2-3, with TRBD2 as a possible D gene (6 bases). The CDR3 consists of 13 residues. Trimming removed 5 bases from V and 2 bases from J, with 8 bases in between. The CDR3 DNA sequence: TGTGCCAGCAGTGAACTAGCCACAGATACGCAGTATTTT. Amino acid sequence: CASSELATDTQYF.

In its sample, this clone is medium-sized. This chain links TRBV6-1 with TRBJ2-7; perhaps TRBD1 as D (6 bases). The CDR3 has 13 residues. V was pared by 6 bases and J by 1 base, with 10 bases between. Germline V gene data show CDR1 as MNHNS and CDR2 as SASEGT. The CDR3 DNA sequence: TGTGCCAGCAGCCTCAGGGGATCCTACGAGCAGTACTTC. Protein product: CASSLRGSYEQYF.

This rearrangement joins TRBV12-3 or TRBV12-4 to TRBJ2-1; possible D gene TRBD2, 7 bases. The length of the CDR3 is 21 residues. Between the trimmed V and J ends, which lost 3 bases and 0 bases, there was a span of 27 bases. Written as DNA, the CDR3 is TGTGCCAGCAGTTTGGGCCGGAGGGGGGGGAGGCCCTCGAGCTCCTACAATGAGCAGTTCTTC. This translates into CASSLGRRGGRPSSSYNEQFF.

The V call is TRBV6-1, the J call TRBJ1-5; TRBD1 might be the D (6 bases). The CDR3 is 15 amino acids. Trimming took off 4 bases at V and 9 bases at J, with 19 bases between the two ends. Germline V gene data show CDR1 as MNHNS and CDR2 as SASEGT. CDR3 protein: CASSGRYRADRPQHF. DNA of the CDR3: TGTGCCAGCAGTGGCCGGTACAGGGCGGATCGGCCCCAGCATTTT.

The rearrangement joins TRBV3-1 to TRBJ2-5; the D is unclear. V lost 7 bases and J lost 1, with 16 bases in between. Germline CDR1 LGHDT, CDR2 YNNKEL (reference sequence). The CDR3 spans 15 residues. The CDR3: CASIEDVCSQETQYF. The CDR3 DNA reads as TGTGCCAGCATCGAAGATGTCTGTAGCCAAGAGACCCAGTACTTC.

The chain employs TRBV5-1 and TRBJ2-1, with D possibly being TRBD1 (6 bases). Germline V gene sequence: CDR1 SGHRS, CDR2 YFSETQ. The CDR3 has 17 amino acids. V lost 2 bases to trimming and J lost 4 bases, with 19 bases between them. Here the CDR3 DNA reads TGCGCCAGCAGCTTTGGAACAGGGATATTAGGGTACAATGAGCAGTTCTTC. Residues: CASSFGTGILGYNEQFF.

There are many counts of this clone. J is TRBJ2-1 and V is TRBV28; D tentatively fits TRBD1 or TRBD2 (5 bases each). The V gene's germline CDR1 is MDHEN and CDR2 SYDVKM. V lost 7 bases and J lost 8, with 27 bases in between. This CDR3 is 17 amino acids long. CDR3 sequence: CASTSPGRTARDDEQFF. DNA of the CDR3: TGTGCCAGCACCTCCCCGGGCCGAACTGCAAGGGACGATGAGCAGTTCTTC.

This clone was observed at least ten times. The CDR3 region is CASSLVLAGIYEQYF. The CDR3 coding sequence is TGCGCCAGCAGCTTGGTGCTAGCGGGAATCTACGAGCAGTACTTC. The V call is TRBV5-1, the J call TRBJ2-7, with 9 bases that match TRBD2. V was clipped by 0 bases and J by 3 bases; unmatched bases: 4. The CDR3 contains 15 residues. The V gene's germline CDR1 is SGHRS and CDR2 YFSETQ.

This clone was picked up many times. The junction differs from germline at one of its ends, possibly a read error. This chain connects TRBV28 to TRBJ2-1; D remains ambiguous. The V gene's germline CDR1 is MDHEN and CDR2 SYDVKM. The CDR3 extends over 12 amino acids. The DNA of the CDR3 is TGTGCCAGCAGTTCTCTCCCTAATGAGCAGCTCTTC. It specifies CASSSLPNEQLF.

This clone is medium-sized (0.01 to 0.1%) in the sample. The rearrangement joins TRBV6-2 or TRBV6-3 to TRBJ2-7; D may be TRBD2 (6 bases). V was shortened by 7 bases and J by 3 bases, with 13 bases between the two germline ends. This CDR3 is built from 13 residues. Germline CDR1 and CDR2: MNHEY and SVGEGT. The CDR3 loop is CASTSLGGYEQYF. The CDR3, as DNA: TGTGCCAGCACCTCCTTGGGGGGCTACGAGCAGTACTTC.

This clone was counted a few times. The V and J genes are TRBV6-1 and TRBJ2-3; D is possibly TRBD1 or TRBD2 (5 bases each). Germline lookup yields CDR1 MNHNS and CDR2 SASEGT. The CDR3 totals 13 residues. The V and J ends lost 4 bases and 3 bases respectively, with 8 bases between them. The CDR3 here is CASSGDETDTQYF. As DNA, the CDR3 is TGTGCCAGCAGTGGGGACGAAACAGATACGCAGTATTTT.

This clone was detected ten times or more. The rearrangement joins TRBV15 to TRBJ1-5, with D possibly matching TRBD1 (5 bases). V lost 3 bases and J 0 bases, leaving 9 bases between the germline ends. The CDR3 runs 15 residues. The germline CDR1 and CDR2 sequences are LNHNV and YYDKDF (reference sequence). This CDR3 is CATSRGGGSNQPQHF. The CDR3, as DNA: TGTGCCACCAGCAGGGGGGGGGGTAGCAATCAGCCCCAGCATTTT.

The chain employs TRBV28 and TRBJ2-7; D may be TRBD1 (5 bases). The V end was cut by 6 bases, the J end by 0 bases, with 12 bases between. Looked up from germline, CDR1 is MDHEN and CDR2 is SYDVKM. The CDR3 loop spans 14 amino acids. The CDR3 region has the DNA TGTGCCAGCAGGCCAGGGTGGGGCTCCTACGAGCAGTACTTC. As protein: CASRPGWGSYEQYF.

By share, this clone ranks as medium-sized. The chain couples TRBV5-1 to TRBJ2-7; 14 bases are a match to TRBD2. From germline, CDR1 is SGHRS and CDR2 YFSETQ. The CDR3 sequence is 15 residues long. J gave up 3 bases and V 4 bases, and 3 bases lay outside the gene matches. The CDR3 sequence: CASSTGTSGSYEQYF. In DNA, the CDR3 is TGCGCCAGCAGCACGGGGACTAGCGGGAGCTACGAGCAGTACTTC.

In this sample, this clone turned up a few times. The CDR3 DNA sequence: TGTGCCAGCAGCCAAATAGAGGGAGGGGAGACCCAGTACTTC. Amino acids: CASSQIEGGETQYF. The genes are TRBV12-3 or TRBV12-4 and TRBJ2-5; 7 positions agree with TRBD2. This CDR3 spans 14 amino acids. V was pared by 6 bases and J by 5 bases, with 9 bases of the junction left unmatched.

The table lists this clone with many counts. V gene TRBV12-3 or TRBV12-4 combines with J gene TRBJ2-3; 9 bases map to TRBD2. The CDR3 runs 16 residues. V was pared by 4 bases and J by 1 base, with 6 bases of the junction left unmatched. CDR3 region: CASSSGTSSRTDTQYF. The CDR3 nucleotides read TGTGCCAGCAGTTCCGGGACTAGCAGCCGCACAGATACGCAGTATTTT.

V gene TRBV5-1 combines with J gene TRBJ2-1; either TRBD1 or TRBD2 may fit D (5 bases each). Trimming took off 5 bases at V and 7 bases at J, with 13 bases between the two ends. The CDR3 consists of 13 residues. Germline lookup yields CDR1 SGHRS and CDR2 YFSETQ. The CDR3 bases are TGCGCCAGCAGGGCAGGGAGTCCAAATGAGCAGTTCTTC. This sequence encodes CASRAGSPNEQFF.

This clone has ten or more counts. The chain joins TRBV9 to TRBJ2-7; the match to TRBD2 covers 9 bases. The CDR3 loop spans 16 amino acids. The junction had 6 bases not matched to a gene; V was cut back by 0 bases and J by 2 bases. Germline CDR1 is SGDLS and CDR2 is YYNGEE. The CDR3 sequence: CASSVVTSGPPYEQYF. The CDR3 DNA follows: TGTGCCAGCAGCGTAGTGACTAGCGGCCCTCCCTACGAGCAGTACTTC.

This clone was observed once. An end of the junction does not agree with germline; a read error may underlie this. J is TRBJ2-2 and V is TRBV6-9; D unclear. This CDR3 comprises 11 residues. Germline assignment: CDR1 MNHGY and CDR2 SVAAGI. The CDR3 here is CACSFTWELFF. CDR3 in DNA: TGTGCCTGCAGTTTCACCTGGGAGCTGTTTTTT.

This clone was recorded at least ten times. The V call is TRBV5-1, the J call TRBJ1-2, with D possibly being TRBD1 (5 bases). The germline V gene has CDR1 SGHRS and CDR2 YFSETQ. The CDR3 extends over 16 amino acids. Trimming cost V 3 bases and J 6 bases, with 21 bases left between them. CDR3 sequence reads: CASSSGQGDIRDGYTF. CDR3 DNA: TGCGCCAGCAGCTCGGGCCAGGGCGACATTCGAGATGGCTACACCTTC.

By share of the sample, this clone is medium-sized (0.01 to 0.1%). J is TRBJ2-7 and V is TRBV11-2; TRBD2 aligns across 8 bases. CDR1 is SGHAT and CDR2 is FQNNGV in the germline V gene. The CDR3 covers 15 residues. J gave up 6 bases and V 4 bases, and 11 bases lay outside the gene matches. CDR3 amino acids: CASSSTVAGGSEQYF. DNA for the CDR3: TGTGCCAGCAGCTCCACCGTCGCGGGAGGTTCCGAGCAGTACTTC.

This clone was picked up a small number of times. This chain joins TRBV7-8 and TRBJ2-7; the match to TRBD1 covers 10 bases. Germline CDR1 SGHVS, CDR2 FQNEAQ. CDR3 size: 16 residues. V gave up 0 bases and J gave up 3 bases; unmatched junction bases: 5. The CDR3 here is CASSLAGGTGVYEQYF. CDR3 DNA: TGTGCCAGCAGCTTAGCGGGGGGGACAGGGGTCTACGAGCAGTACTTC.

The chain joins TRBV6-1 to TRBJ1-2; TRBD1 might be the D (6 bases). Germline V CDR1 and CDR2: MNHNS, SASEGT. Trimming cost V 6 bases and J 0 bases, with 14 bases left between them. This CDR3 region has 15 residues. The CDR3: CASRLRDTPNYGYTF. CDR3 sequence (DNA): TGTGCCAGCAGGCTCCGGGACACGCCTAACTATGGCTACACCTTC.

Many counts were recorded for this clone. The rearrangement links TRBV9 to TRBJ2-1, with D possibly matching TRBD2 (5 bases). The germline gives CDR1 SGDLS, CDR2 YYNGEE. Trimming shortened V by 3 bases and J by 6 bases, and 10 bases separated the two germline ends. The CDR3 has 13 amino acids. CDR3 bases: TGTGCCAGCAGCGCTAGCTTCGGCAATGAGCAGTTCTTC. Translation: CASSASFGNEQFF.

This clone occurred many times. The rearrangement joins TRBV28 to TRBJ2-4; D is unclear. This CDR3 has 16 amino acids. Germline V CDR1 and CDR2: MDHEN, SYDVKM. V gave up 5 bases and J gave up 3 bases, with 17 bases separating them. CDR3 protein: CASSPSLAVLKNIQYF. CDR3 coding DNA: TGTGCCAGCAGTCCCTCGTTGGCGGTACTCAAAAACATTCAGTACTTC.

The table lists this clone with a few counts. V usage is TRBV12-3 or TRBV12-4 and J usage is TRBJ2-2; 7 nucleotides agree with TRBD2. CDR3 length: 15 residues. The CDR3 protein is CSISPLAANTGELFF. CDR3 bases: TGTTCCATCAGTCCGCTAGCGGCGAACACCGGGGAGCTGTTTTTT.

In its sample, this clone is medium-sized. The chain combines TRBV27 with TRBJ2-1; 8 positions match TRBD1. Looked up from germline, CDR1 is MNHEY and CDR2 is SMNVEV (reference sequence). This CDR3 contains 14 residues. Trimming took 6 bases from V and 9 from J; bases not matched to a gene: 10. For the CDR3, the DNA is TGTGCCAGCAGAATAGGACAGGGTAGGGGTGAGCAGTTCTTC. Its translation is CASRIGQGRGEQFF.

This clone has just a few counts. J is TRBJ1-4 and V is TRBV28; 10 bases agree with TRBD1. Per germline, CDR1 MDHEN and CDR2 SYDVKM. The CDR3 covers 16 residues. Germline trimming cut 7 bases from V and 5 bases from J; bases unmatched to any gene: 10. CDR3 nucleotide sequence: TGTGCCAGCAACCGACTACCGGGACAGGGGAATGAAAAACTGTTTTTT. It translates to CASNRLPGQGNEKLFF.